The source of this T cell receptor (beta chain) is a study of blood T cell repertoires in COVID-19. Study at large: The study drew acute and convalescent COVID-19 samples from the United States, Italy and Spain. Sources were T cells, B-cell-depleted T cells, or PBMCs; the material itself was cDNA or gDNA.

In the authors' workflow: Reference gene primer amplification gave nucleated cell count estimates. Produced via immunoSEQ multiplex PCR; TCRdb's table is partial and in-frame only. The V and J calls and clone size were taken over from that table, and D and trimming were inferred from the DNA. Counted here are around 190,000 clones, 80% to 90% occurring once; the ten biggest clones make up about 4.9%. The CDR3 extends over 15 amino acids. Germline values: CDR1 SGHTA, CDR2 FQGNSA. The ends lost 3 bases at V and 0 bases at J; junction bases unmatched: 4. The sequenced sample was peripheral blood. The receptor was derived from an elderly woman with acute or convalescent COVID-19. V is TRBV7-2 and J is TRBJ1-2, with TRBD1 identical over 7 bases. The CDR3 DNA sequence: TGTGCCAGCAGCTTCCGGGACAGAACTAACTATGGCTACACCTTC. Its translation is CASSFRDRTNYGYTF.